A selection of T cell receptor beta chains follows, all from one sample in a study of blood T cells in healthy people across ages. TCRdb itself ran the 5' RACE reads through MiXCR, one entry per CDR3 protein. The sample consists of 630,000 or so distinct CDR3 sequences, about a third of them appearing once. Sequencing input: blood. Source of these receptors: a woman of 80 years or more in good health. Both conserved end residues are part of each CDR3. A D gene is named only where the DNA matches it firmly. Expanded clones get a size class; other rows say once, few or many, or leave the size out.

NA,many,TRBV7-9,TRBJ1-2,CASSPAERGPLSGYTF,TGTGCCAGCAGCCCCGCGGAGAGAGGGCCATTAAGTGGCTACACCTTC
TRBD1,many,TRBV12-3/TRBV12-4,TRBJ2-7,CASSPDRGYEQYF,TGTGCCAGCAGCCCCGACAGGGGCTACGAGCAGTACTTC
TRBD1,NA,TRBV20-1,TRBJ1-4,CSAGTGLGEKLFF,TGCAGTGCTGGGACAGGGCTAGGTGAAAAACTGTTTTTT
NA,NA,TRBV30,TRBJ2-7,CAWRPGKAYEQYF,TGTGCCTGGAGACCAGGGAAGGCCTACGAGCAGTACTTC
NA,NA,TRBV5-1,TRBJ2-2,CASSLTDGERFF,TGCGCCAGCAGCCTCACGGACGGGGAGCGGTTTTTT
NA,NA,TRBV7-8,TRBJ2-2,CASSLVQGVTGELFF,TGTGCCAGCAGCTTAGTCCAGGGAGTGACCGGGGAGCTGTTTTTT
NA,many,TRBV3-1,TRBJ2-5,CASSRAGQEETQYF,TGTGCCAGCAGCCGGGCAGGACAAGAAGAGACCCAGTACTTC
NA,NA,TRBV27,TRBJ2-1,CASSLRGGVNLYNEQFF,TGTGCCAGCAGTTTAAGAGGGGGGGTCAACTTATACAATGAGCAGTTCTTC
NA,many,TRBV7-4,TRBJ1-4,CASGPGEEKLFF,TGTGCCAGCGGGCCAGGAGAGGAAAAACTGTTTTTT
NA,many,TRBV20-1,TRBJ2-7,CSARVGTNYEQYF,TGCAGTGCTAGAGTAGGGACAAACTACGAGCAGTACTTC
TRBD1,many,TRBV7-2,TRBJ1-2,CASSVRQGQQSNYGYTF,TGTGCCAGCAGCGTCAGACAGGGACAACAGTCTAACTATGGCTACACCTTC
TRBD2,many,TRBV20-1,TRBJ2-5,CSAQRGDLQETQYF,TGCAGTGCTCAGCGGGGGGACCTCCAAGAGACCCAGTACTTC
TRBD2,many,TRBV20-1,TRBJ2-5,CSARDSSGQETQYF,TGCAGTGCTAGAGACTCTAGCGGCCAAGAGACCCAGTACTTC
NA,many,TRBV6-5,TRBJ2-3,CASSYSGVLTDTQYF,TGTGCCAGCAGTTACTCGGGCGTCCTCACAGATACGCAGTATTTT
NA,NA,TRBV21-1,TRBJ1-4,CASSTGGRGREKLFF,TGTGCCAGCAGCACAGGGGGGAGGGGGCGTGAAAAACTGTTTTTT
TRBD1,few,TRBV11-2,TRBJ2-1,CASSSLDRGGYNEQFF,TGTGCCAGCAGCTCGCTAGACAGGGGGGGCTACAATGAGCAGTTCTTC
NA,NA,TRBV5-4,TRBJ1-1,CASSLQARVTEAFF,TGTGCCAGCAGTCTACAGGCACGAGTCACTGAAGCTTTCTTT
TRBD2,NA,TRBV28,TRBJ2-7,CVSSSRWGSGGSYEQYF,TGTGTCAGCAGTTCCCGCTGGGGTAGCGGGGGATCCTACGAGCAGTACTTC
TRBD2,many,TRBV9,TRBJ2-3,CASSAPRLAGGRDTQYF,TGTGCCAGCAGCGCACCCCGACTAGCGGGGGGTCGAGATACGCAGTATTTT
TRBD2,NA,TRBV20-1,TRBJ2-7,CSAADQAGGALYEQYF,TGCAGTGCTGCCGATCAAGCGGGAGGGGCACTTTACGAGCAGTACTTC
TRBD1,NA,TRBV6-1,TRBJ2-7,CASSVVGTGGNEQYF,TGTGCCAGCAGTGTTGTTGGGACAGGTGGTAACGAGCAGTACTTC
NA,many,TRBV7-2,TRBJ2-3,CASSLDGGDTQYF,TGTGCCAGCAGCTTAGATGGGGGGGATACGCAGTATTTT
TRBD1,few,TRBV24-1,TRBJ1-5,CATSDRTGNQPQHF,TGTGCCACCAGTGATCGGACAGGGAATCAGCCCCAGCATTTT
NA,few,TRBV14,TRBJ1-6,CASSQESGPHSPLHF,TGTGCCAGCAGCCAAGAATCGGGACCCCATTCACCCCTCCACTTT
NA,NA,TRBV15,TRBJ2-1,CAASRDIIGTYNGQFF,TGTGCCGCCAGCAGAGATATAATCGGAACCTACAATGGGCAGTTCTTC
NA,many,TRBV14,TRBJ2-7,CASSPGVSSSYEQYF,TGTGCCAGCAGTCCTGGGGTATCCAGCTCCTACGAGCAGTACTTC
NA,few,TRBV30,TRBJ2-3,CAWSGQVATDTQYF,TGTGCCTGGAGTGGGCAGGTTGCCACAGATACGCAGTATTTT
TRBD1,NA,TRBV5-1,TRBJ1-2,CASSKDREGSGYTF,TGCGCCAGCAGCAAGGACAGGGAGGGGAGTGGCTACACCTTC
TRBD1,NA,TRBV5-1,TRBJ1-1,CASSRGQGKDTEAFF,TGCGCCAGCAGCAGAGGACAGGGGAAAGATACTGAAGCTTTCTTT
NA,NA,TRBV3-1,TRBJ1-6,CASSQAGPDNSPLHF,TGTGCCAGCAGCCAGGCCGGGCCGGATAATTCACCCCTCCACTTT
NA,once,TRBV12-3/TRBV12-4,TRBJ2-1,CASTPTLGAYNEQFF,TGTGCCAGCACCCCGACCCTCGGGGCCTACAATGAGCAGTTCTTC
TRBD1,many,TRBV6-5,TRBJ2-7,CASRDGTGSSEQYF,TGTGCCAGCAGGGACGGGACAGGGTCCTCCGAGCAGTACTTC
NA,NA,TRBV4-1,TRBJ1-1,CASSQDHEASNTEAFF,TGCGCCAGCAGCCAAGATCACGAGGCGTCGAACACTGAAGCTTTCTTT